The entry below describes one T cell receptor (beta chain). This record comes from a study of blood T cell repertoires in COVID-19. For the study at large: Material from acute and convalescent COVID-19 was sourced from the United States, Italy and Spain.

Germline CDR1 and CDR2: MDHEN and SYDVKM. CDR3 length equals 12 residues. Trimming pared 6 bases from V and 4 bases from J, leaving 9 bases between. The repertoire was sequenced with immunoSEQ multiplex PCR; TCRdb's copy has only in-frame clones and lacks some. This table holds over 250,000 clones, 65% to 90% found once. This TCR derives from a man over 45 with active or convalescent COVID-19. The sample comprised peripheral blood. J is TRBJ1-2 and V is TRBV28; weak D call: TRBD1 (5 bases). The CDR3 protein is CASRPGSYGYTF. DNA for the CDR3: TGTGCCAGCAGGCCAGGGTCCTATGGCTACACCTTC.